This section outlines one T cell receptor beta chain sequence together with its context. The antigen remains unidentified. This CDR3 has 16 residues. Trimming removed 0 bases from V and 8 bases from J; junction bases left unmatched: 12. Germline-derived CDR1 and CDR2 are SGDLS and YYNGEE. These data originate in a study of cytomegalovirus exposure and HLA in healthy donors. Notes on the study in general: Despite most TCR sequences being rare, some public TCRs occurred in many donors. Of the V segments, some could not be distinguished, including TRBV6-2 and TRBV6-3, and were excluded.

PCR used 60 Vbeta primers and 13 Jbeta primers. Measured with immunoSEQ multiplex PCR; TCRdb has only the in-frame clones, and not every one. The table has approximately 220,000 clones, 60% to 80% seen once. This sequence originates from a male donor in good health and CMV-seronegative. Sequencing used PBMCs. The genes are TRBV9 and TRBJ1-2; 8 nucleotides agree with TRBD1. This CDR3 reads CASSVGLDQGAGGYTF. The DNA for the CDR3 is TGTGCCAGCAGCGTAGGCCTAGATCAGGGGGCTGGCGGCTACACCTTC.